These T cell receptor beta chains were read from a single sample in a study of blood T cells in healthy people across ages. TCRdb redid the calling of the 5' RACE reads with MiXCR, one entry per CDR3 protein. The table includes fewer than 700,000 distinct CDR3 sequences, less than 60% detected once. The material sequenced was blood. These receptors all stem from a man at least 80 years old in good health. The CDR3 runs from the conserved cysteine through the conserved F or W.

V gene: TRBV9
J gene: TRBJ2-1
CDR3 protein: CASSPGTGKDEQFF

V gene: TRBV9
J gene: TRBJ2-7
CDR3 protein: CASSATAPSYEQYF

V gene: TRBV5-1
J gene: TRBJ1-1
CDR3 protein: CASSQDRNTKAFF

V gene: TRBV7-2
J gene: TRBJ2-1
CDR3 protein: CASSSESGNNEQFF

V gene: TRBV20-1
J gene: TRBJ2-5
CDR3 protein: CSAPPTSVETQYF

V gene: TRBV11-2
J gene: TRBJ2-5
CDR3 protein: CASSVGIGAETQYF

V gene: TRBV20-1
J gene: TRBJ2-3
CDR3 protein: CSAGLSTDTQYF

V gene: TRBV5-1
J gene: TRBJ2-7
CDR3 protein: CASSVTETYEQYF

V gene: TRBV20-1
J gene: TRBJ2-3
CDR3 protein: CSAQALGYAGDTQYF

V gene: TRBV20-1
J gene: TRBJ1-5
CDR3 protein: CSASDIRGRERIYSNQPQHF

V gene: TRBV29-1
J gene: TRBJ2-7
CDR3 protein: CSVEPGTSGSYNEQYF

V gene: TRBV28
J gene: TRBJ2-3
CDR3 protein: CASTAGGTDTQYF

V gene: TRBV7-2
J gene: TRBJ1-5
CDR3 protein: CASSFSPNQPQHF

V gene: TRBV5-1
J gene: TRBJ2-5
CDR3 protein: CASSLASDKETQYF

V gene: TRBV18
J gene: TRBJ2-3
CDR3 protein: CASSPTVDTQYF

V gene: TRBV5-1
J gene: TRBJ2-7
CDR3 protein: CASSVGTGGLEQYF

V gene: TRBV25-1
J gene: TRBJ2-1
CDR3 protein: CASSDSRGKYNEQFF

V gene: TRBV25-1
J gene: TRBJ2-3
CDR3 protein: CASSESGESSDTQYF

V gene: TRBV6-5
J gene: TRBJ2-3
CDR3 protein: CASSYGTSRDTQYF

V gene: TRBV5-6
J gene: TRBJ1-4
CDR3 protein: CASSPYLTAEKLFF

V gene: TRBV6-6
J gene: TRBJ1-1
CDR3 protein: CASSYGGGYTEAFF

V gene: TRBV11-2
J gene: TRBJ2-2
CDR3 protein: CASSLVRVPGELFF